A single sample gave rise to the 20 T cell receptor beta chains below, sequenced in a study of Ad26.COV2.S vaccination and SARS-CoV-2 variants. Specified treatment: about 20 received Ad26.COV2.S at low or high dose, single or two shots; about 5 received placebo; per-sample allocation not given. Sampling was performed 63 days after the first vaccine or placebo injection. Generated by immunoSEQ multiplex PCR, the TCRdb table keeps only in-frame clones and is missing some. The sample has hundreds of thousands of clones, 89% seen once. The sequencing used peripheral blood, collected in a trial of Ad26.COV2.S vaccine versus placebo. The receptors originated from a person aged 18-60 years who received the Ad26.COV2.S COVID-19 vaccine or a placebo.

The rearrangement uses TRBV6-4 and TRBJ1-2; the D is unclear. The CDR3 is made up of 15 amino acids. The germline V gene encodes CDR1 MRHNA and CDR2 SNTAGT. V gave up 6 bases and J gave up 0 bases, with 14 bases separating them. CDR3 in DNA: TGTGCCAGCAGGGCTAGCACAGCCTCTAACTATGGCTACACCTTC. Translated, it gives CASRASTASNYGYTF.

This chain connects TRBV29-1 to TRBJ2-1; D perhaps matches TRBD2 (6 bases). This CDR3 is 13 amino acids long. Germline V gene sequence: CDR1 SQVTM, CDR2 ANQGSEA. Trimming removed 5 bases at V and 6 bases at J, with 14 bases between. The CDR3 DNA is TGCAGCGTTTCCAGAGGAGGGTCCAATGAGCAGTTCTTC. Residues: CSVSRGGSNEQFF.

Remarks on this clone: At one end the junction does not follow the germline gene, possibly because of a read error. The V call is TRBV7-9, the J call TRBJ1-4, with D possibly TRBD1 on 5 matching bases. Germline V gives CDR1 SEHNR, CDR2 FQNEAQ (reference sequence). The CDR3 sequence is 11 residues long. CDR3 loop: CASSLGDVLFF. CDR3 in DNA: TGTGCCAGCAGTTTAGGGGACGTGCTGTTTTTT.

This clone has a single count. V and J are TRBV7-9 and TRBJ2-2; D possibly corresponds to TRBD2 (6 bases). CDR1 and CDR2 from the germline V gene are SEHNR and FQNEAQ (reference sequence). V was shortened by 3 bases and J by 4 bases, with 15 bases between the two germline ends. CDR3 length equals 16 residues. CDR3 sequence reads: CASSLFRTTSTGELFF. The CDR3 DNA follows: TGTGCCAGCAGCTTGTTTCGGACTACTTCCACCGGGGAGCTGTTTTTT. Variable domain in full (rest from reference TRBV7-9 and TRBJ2-2): DTGVSQNPRHKITKRGQNVTFRCDPISEHNRLYWYRQTLGQGPEFLTYFQNEAQLEKSRLLSDRFSAERPKGSFSTLEIQRTEQGDSAMYLCASSLFRTTSTGELFFGEGSRLTVL.

The genes are TRBV7-2 and TRBJ2-3; D ambiguous. Germline values: CDR1 SGHTA, CDR2 FQGNSA. V was cut by 3 bases and J by 11 bases, with 9 bases left in between. This CDR3 region has 11 residues. CDR3 sequence reads: CASSFKEKQYF. The CDR3 nucleotides are TGTGCCAGCAGCTTTAAGGAAAAGCAGTATTTT.

Concerning this clone: Other nucleotide sequences from this sample produce the same CDR3. This chain uses TRBV19 with TRBJ1-5, with D possibly matching TRBD1 (5 bases). Trimming shortened V by 6 bases and J by 1 base, and 10 bases separated the two germline ends. Germline assignment: CDR1 LNHDA and CDR2 SQIVND (reference sequence). CDR3 length: 14 amino acids. This CDR3 reads CASSRGVSNQPQHF. For the CDR3, the DNA is TGTGCCAGTAGCCGGGGGGTAAGCAATCAGCCCCAGCATTTT.

This chain joins TRBV18 and TRBJ2-3; the match to TRBD2 covers 11 bases. The CDR3 is 13 residues long. The germline gives CDR1 KGHSH, CDR2 LQKENI. Trimming at V came to 3 bases and at J to 9 bases, leaving 2 bases not matched to a gene. CDR3 nucleotide sequence: TGTGCCAGCTCACCTAGCGGGGGGGAAACGCAGTATTTT. Translated, it gives CASSPSGGETQYF.

This chain uses TRBV4-3 with TRBJ2-5; tentatively, D is TRBD1 (6 bases). The length of the CDR3 is 15 residues. CDR1 and CDR2 (germline): LGHNA, YSLEER. Trimming took off 1 base at V and 4 bases at J, with 13 bases between the two ends. The CDR3 nucleotides are TGCGCCAGCAGCCAAGGTTGGGGGCGAGGAGAGACCCAGTACTTC. It codes for CASSQGWGRGETQYF.

The chain uses TRBV5-5 and TRBJ2-3, with 11 bases fitting TRBD1. V lost 4 bases, J lost 6 bases, and 10 bases stayed unmatched. CDR3 length: 16 residues. Germline loops: CDR1 SGHKS, CDR2 YYEKEE (reference sequence). The CDR3 DNA follows: TGTGCCAGCAGCCTGGGCCGGACAGGGGGCTCGGATACGCAGTATTTT. Amino acids: CASSLGRTGGSDTQYF.

V and J are TRBV3-1 (or the pseudogene TRBV3-2) and TRBJ2-3; TRBD2 agrees at 8 bases. Per the germline V gene, CDR1 is LGHDT and CDR2 is YNNKEL (reference sequence). Trimming cost V 3 bases and J 5 bases; bases outside gene matches: 7. CDR3 size: 15 residues. The CDR3 DNA follows: TGTGCCAGCAGCCAGTTAGGCCGGGAGGGAGATACGCAGTATTTT. This translates into CASSQLGREGDTQYF.

The count of this clone is one. This rearrangement joins TRBV7-6 to TRBJ2-2, with 8 positions matching TRBD2. This CDR3 has 15 amino acids. J was trimmed by 5 bases and V by 5 bases; bases with no gene match: 7. Germline loops: CDR1 SGHVS, CDR2 FNYEAQ. The CDR3 protein is CASSPTGGATGELFF. In DNA, the CDR3 is TGTGCCAGCAGCCCCACGGGAGGGGCTACCGGGGAGCTGTTTTTT.

J is TRBJ2-1 and V is TRBV9; the D gene is possibly TRBD2 (6 bases). The germline gives CDR1 SGDLS, CDR2 YYNGEE. V lost 2 bases and J 6 bases, leaving 9 bases between the germline ends. The CDR3 contains 13 residues. The CDR3 DNA reads TGTGCCAGCAGCGTTTCCGGGAGCAATGAGCAGTTCTTC. Amino acid sequence: CASSVSGSNEQFF.

This clone has a single count. This rearrangement joins TRBV6-5 to TRBJ2-7; perhaps TRBD2 as D (6 bases). CDR3 length: 11 residues. Trimming removed 8 bases at V and 6 bases at J, with 11 bases between. In germline, CDR1 is MNHEY, CDR2 SVGAGI. In nucleotides, the CDR3 is TGTGCCAGCGGGGCCGGGAGCGAGCAGTACTTC. Translated: CASGAGSEQYF.

This chain connects TRBV2 to TRBJ2-7; D is undetermined. The CDR3 is 13 amino acids. Germline assignment: CDR1 SNHLY and CDR2 FYNNEI. The V gene lost 3 bases and the J gene lost 3 bases, with 9 bases spanning the gap. The CDR3 DNA is TGTGCCAGCAGTGATGGGATCCTCTACGAGCAGTACTTC. It yields the protein CASSDGILYEQYF. Full variable domain (rest looked up from reference TRBV2 and TRBJ2-7): EPEVTQTPSHQVTQMGQEVILRCVPISNHLYFYWYRQILGQKVEFLVSFYNNEISEKSEIFDDQFSVERPDGSNFTLKIRSTKLEDSAMYFCASSDGILYEQYFGPGTRLTVT.

This clone has a single count. The rearrangement links TRBV7-9 to TRBJ2-3; a possible D gene is TRBD2 (6 bases). Germline V gene data show CDR1 as SEHNR and CDR2 as FQNEAQ (reference sequence). The V gene lost 5 bases and the J gene lost 0 bases, with 9 bases spanning the gap. The CDR3 has 14 residues. CDR3 sequence reads: CASSPGTSTDTQYF. The CDR3 nucleotides read TGTGCCAGCAGCCCCGGGACTAGCACAGATACGCAGTATTTT.

The chain recombines TRBV5-5 with TRBJ2-5, with TRBD2 matching over 11 bases. This CDR3 region has 16 residues. From germline, CDR1 is SGHKS and CDR2 YYEKEE (reference sequence). The trim removed 3 bases at V and 5 bases at J, leaving 9 bases unmatched. For the CDR3, the DNA is TGTGCCAGCAGCTGGTTAGCGGGGGGGCCCGGGGAGACCCAGTACTTC. This codes for CASSWLAGGPGETQYF. The full variable domain, rest sourced from reference TRBV5-5 and TRBJ2-5, is DAGVTQSPTHLIKTRGQQVTLRCSPISGHKSVSWYQQVLGQGPQFIFQYYEKEERGRGNFPDRFSARQFPNYSSELNVNALLLGDSALYLCASSWLAGGPGETQYFGPGTRLLVL.

This chain joins TRBV23-1 and TRBJ2-1; the D is unclear. TRBV23-1 is an ORF, and what it does is uncertain. Trimming shortened V by 0 bases and J by 0 bases, and 6 bases separated the two germline ends. The CDR3 sequence is 15 residues long. The CDR3 region is CASSQSADSYNEQFF. The DNA of the CDR3 is TGCGCCAGCAGTCAATCTGCTGACTCCTACAATGAGCAGTTCTTC.

V usage is TRBV29-1 and J usage is TRBJ2-2; D gene ambiguous. Germline V CDR1 and CDR2: SQVTM, ANQGSEA. The CDR3 runs 12 residues. The V gene lost 1 base and the J gene lost 8 bases, with 8 bases spanning the gap. The DNA for the CDR3 is TGCAGCGTTGAAGTGAGGTCTGGGGAGCTGTTTTTT. The encoded protein is CSVEVRSGELFF.

V usage is TRBV11-2 and J usage is TRBJ2-7, with 10 nucleotides matching TRBD2. The CDR3 totals 16 residues. Germline V lookup: CDR1 SGHAT, CDR2 FQNNGV. V lost 5 bases, J lost 4 bases, and 11 bases stayed unmatched. CDR3 region: CASSPGTSVFMYEQYF. As DNA, the CDR3 is TGTGCCAGCAGCCCCGGGACTAGCGTATTTATGTACGAGCAGTACTTC. The whole variable domain, remainder taken from reference TRBV11-2 and TRBJ2-7, is EAGVAQSPRYKIIEKRQSVAFWCNPISGHATLYWYQQILGQGPKLLIQFQNNGVVDDSQLPKDRFSAERLKGVDSTLKIQPAKLEDSAVYLCASSPGTSVFMYEQYFGPGTRLTVT.

V gene TRBV19 combines with J gene TRBJ2-3; 8 nucleotides agree with TRBD1. V was pared by 5 bases and J by 4 bases, with 8 bases of the junction left unmatched. Looked up from germline, CDR1 is LNHDA and CDR2 is SQIVND (reference sequence). The CDR3 is 15 amino acids. The CDR3 DNA is TGTGCCAGTAGTCATGGGGACAGGCGCGCAGATACGCAGTATTTT. It is translated as CASSHGDRRADTQYF.